The rows below give T cell receptor beta chains drawn from one sample of a study of control samples from healthy donors and cancer patients. Produced via immunoSEQ multiplex PCR; TCRdb's table is partial and in-frame only. The sample consists of around 200,000 clones, approximately 92% of them appearing once. Sequenced: blood. The receptors were sampled from a man younger than 30 in good health. The CDR3 runs from the conserved cysteine through the conserved F or W. The order of the fields is V gene, J gene, clone size, D gene, CDR3 protein, CDR3 DNA. D genes are given only for firm matches. Clone size appears in some rows only: once, few, many, or a class for an expanded clone.

>TRBV2|TRBJ1-3|-|TRBD1
CASSRDRISGNTIYF
TGTGCCAGCAGCCGGGACAGGATCTCTGGAAACACCATATATTTT
>TRBV9|TRBJ1-1|-|-
CASSVSGYTEAFF
TGTGCCAGCAGCGTGTCAGGTTACACTGAAGCTTTCTTT
>TRBV24-1|TRBJ1-5|-|TRBD1
CATSETGNQPQHF
TGTGCCACCAGTGAGACAGGGAATCAGCCCCAGCATTTT
>TRBV19|TRBJ2-3|-|TRBD2
CASRSGGADTQYF
TGTGCCAGCCGTAGCGGGGGGGCAGATACGCAGTATTTT
>TRBV19|TRBJ2-2|-|-
CASISPSGDTGELFF
TGTGCCAGTATCTCCCCATCAGGGGACACCGGGGAGCTGTTTTTT
>TRBV14|TRBJ1-3|-|-
CASSQIDTGFTGNTIYF
TGTGCCAGCAGCCAGATAGATACAGGGTTTACTGGAAACACCATATATTTT
>TRBV18|TRBJ2-3|-|TRBD2
CASSPFPAGGTNTQYF
TGTGCCAGCTCACCATTCCCGGCCGGGGGGACCAATACGCAGTATTTT
>TRBV5-1|TRBJ1-3|-|-
CASSLELSGNSGNTIYF
TGCGCCAGCAGCTTGGAATTAAGCGGGAATTCTGGAAACACCATATATTTT
>TRBV4-1|TRBJ1-4|-|-
CASSQDFPEWGKLFF
TGCGCCAGCAGCCAAGATTTCCCGGAGTGGGGAAAACTGTTTTTT
>TRBV5-1|TRBJ1-5|few|TRBD1
CASSLGQGAWQPQHF
TGCGCCAGCAGCTTGGGACAGGGGGCTTGGCAGCCCCAGCATTTT
>TRBV12-3/TRBV12-4|TRBJ1-6|-|TRBD1
CASSKTGPLHF
TGTGCCAGCAGTAAGACAGGGCCCCTCCACTTT
>TRBV19|TRBJ2-7|-|-
CASSIGSPYEQYF
TGTGCCAGTAGTATCGGGTCGCCCTACGAGCAGTACTTC
>TRBV12-3/TRBV12-4|TRBJ2-7|-|TRBD1
CASRHWDRDEQYF
TGTGCCAGCAGACACTGGGACAGGGACGAGCAGTACTTC
>TRBV24-1|TRBJ2-7|-|-
CATSDLVGLEQYF
TGTGCCACCAGTGATTTGGTGGGGCTCGAGCAGTACTTC
>TRBV5-1|TRBJ2-1|-|TRBD2
CASSAGGPDYNEQFF
TGCGCCAGCAGCGCGGGGGGGCCTGACTACAATGAGCAGTTCTTC
>TRBV2|TRBJ2-1|-|TRBD2
CASSEGRGGYNEQFF
TGTGCCAGCAGTGAAGGGCGGGGGGGGTACAATGAGCAGTTCTTC
>TRBV18|TRBJ2-1|-|TRBD2
CASSPPQRGANNEQFF
TGTGCCAGCTCACCACCGCAGCGGGGGGCCAACAATGAGCAGTTCTTC
>TRBV7-9|TRBJ2-3|-|-
CASSLRQEGTDTQYF
TGTGCCAGCAGCTTAAGACAGGAGGGCACAGATACGCAGTATTTT
>TRBV30|TRBJ2-5|-|-
CAWTTQETQYF
TGTGCCTGGACCACACAAGAGACCCAGTACTTC
>TRBV3-1/TRBV3-2|TRBJ2-2|-|-
CASSQGTNTGELFF
TGTGCCAGCAGCCAAGGGACTAACACCGGGGAGCTGTTTTTT
>TRBV6-5|TRBJ2-3|-|-
CASSSPRGGTDTQYF
TGTGCCAGCAGTTCCCCAAGGGGGGGCACAGATACGCAGTATTTT
>TRBV30|TRBJ1-1|-|TRBD1
CAWDRGRDTEAFF
TGTGCCTGGGACAGGGGTCGGGACACTGAAGCTTTCTTT
>TRBV12-3/TRBV12-4|TRBJ1-3|-|-
CASSLQRFNTIYF
TGTGCCAGCAGTTTGCAAAGGTTCAACACCATATATTTT
>TRBV10-3|TRBJ1-1|-|TRBD1
CAISLPGQTEAFF
TGTGCCATCAGTCTACCGGGACAGACTGAAGCTTTCTTT
>TRBV6-1|TRBJ2-7|once|-
CASSEIGQHEQYF
TGTGCCAGCAGTGAAATAGGGCAACACGAGCAGTACTTC
>TRBV4-1|TRBJ1-5|-|-
CASSQEPRGNQPQHF
TGCGCCAGCAGCCAAGAGCCAAGGGGCAATCAGCCCCAGCATTTT
>TRBV6-2/TRBV6-3|TRBJ2-1|-|-
CASSYYYNEQFF
TGTGCCAGCAGTTACTACTACAATGAGCAGTTCTTC
>TRBV7-6|TRBJ2-2|-|TRBD2
CASSPSGQRGGLDTGELFF
TGTGCCAGCAGCCCGTCCGGTCAGCGGGGGGGCCTGGACACCGGGGAGCTGTTTTTT
>TRBV5-1|TRBJ2-5|-|-
CASSLSETQYF
TGCGCCAGCAGCTTGTCGGAGACCCAGTACTTC
>TRBV18|TRBJ1-4|-|-
CASSRARVDEKLFF
TGTGCCAGCTCGCGGGCCAGGGTTGATGAAAAACTGTTTTTT
>TRBV7-8|TRBJ2-7|-|-
CASSPRQDYRGEQYF
TGTGCCAGCAGCCCGAGACAGGATTATAGGGGCGAGCAGTACTTC
>TRBV11-2|TRBJ2-2|-|TRBD1
CASFGRDRVAGELFF
TGTGCCAGCTTCGGCCGGGACAGGGTGGCCGGGGAGCTGTTTTTT
>TRBV7-9|TRBJ2-3|-|TRBD1
CASSLGQGADTQYF
TGTGCCAGCAGCTTAGGGCAGGGGGCAGATACGCAGTATTTT
>TRBV5-1|TRBJ2-3|-|TRBD2
CASSLGLAGGLDTQYF
TGCGCCAGCAGCCTGGGACTAGCGGGGGGTCTAGATACGCAGTATTTT
>TRBV3-1/TRBV3-2|TRBJ2-7|-|-
CASTRVTYEQYF
TGTGCCAGCACGCGGGTTACCTACGAGCAGTACTTC
>TRBV9|TRBJ2-1|-|-
CASSTRDGLSSYNEQFF
TGTGCCAGCAGCACCAGGGATGGGCTCTCCTCCTACAATGAGCAGTTCTTC
>TRBV7-2|TRBJ2-5|-|-
CASSAGQSETQYF
TGTGCCAGCAGCGCGGGACAGTCGGAGACCCAGTACTTC
>TRBV12-5|TRBJ2-5|-|-
CASVPSGGAKTQYF
TGTGCTAGTGTCCCCTCAGGGGGGGCGAAGACCCAGTACTTC
>TRBV15|TRBJ1-1|-|-
CATSRDWTVGNTEAFF
TGTGCCACCAGCAGGGATTGGACAGTTGGGAACACTGAAGCTTTCTTT
>TRBV12-3/TRBV12-4|TRBJ1-6|-|-
CASSLSVYSPLHF
TGTGCCAGCAGTTTATCCGTATATTCACCCCTCCACTTT
>TRBV3-1/TRBV3-2|TRBJ2-7|-|-
CASSHLGGTSYEQYF
TGTGCCAGCAGCCATCTGGGGGGTACCTCCTACGAGCAGTACTTC
>TRBV2|TRBJ1-3|-|-
CASTAGRNTIYF
TGTGCCAGCACGGCAGGGAGAAACACCATATATTTT
>TRBV6-5|TRBJ2-1|-|TRBD2
CATERGSYNEQFF
TGTGCCACCGAGCGGGGGTCCTACAATGAGCAGTTCTTC
>TRBV5-1|TRBJ2-1|-|TRBD1
CASSPGQGLNEQFF
TGCGCCAGCAGCCCAGGACAGGGTTTGAATGAGCAGTTCTTC
>TRBV5-1|TRBJ2-4|-|-
CASSFGEVQGVQYF
TGCGCCAGCAGCTTCGGGGAAGTACAAGGCGTTCAGTACTTC
>TRBV3-1/TRBV3-2|TRBJ2-5|-|-
CASSIQGPKTQYF
TGTGCCAGCAGCATACAGGGCCCCAAGACCCAGTACTTC
>TRBV28|TRBJ2-2|-|-
CASSARGSANTGELFF
TGTGCCAGCAGTGCCCGGGGTTCAGCGAACACCGGGGAGCTGTTTTTT
>TRBV19|TRBJ1-3|-|-
CASLTPSGGPGNTIYF
TGTGCCAGCCTAACCCCCAGCGGGGGTCCCGGAAACACCATATATTTT
>TRBV6-6|TRBJ1-1|-|-
CASIQGLATEAFF
TGTGCCAGCATCCAGGGATTGGCCACTGAAGCTTTCTTT
>TRBV30|TRBJ2-3|-|-
CAWSVRKLADTQYF
TGTGCCTGGAGTGTACGAAAACTCGCAGATACGCAGTATTTT
>TRBV30|TRBJ1-1|-|-
CAWSRGSSGTEAFF
TGTGCCTGGAGTCGTGGGAGTTCGGGCACTGAAGCTTTCTTT